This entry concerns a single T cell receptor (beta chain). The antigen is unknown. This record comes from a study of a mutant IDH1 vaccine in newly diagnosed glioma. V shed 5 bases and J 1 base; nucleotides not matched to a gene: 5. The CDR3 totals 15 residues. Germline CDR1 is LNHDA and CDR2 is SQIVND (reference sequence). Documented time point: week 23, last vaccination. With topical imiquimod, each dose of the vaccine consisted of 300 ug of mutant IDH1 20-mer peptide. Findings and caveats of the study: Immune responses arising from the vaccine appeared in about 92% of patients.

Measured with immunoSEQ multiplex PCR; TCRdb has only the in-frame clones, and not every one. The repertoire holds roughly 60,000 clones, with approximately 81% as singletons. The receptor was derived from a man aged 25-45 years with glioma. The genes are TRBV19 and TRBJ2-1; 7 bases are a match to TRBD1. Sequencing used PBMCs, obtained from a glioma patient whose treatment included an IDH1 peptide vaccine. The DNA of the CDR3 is TGTGCCAGTAGTGCCTACAGGGGTTCCTACAATGAGCAGTTCTTC. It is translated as CASSAYRGSYNEQFF.